The 20 T cell receptor beta chains listed next were all sequenced from one sample in a study of spatial heterogeneity in lung cancer (dated by TCRdb to about 2019). Paper-wide results and their limitations: The number of expanded intratumoral alpha and beta TCRs correlated with the tumor nonsynonymous mutation count.

Interpreted using the paper, the time point label stands for: sample taken at primary tumor resection. No cognate antigen is known for these TCRs. Receptor libraries were prepared by 5' RACE. The instrument was a NextSeq 500. TCRdb trimmed public reads at Q25 via fastp, called clones via MiXCR and kept in-frame beta chains. Identical CDR3 protein sequences are pooled into one entry, listed with their most common genes and DNA. Counted in this sample were approximately 1,600 distinct CDR3 sequences; about a tenth of them appeared once. 25% to 30% of the sample comes from the top ten. Sequenced material: lung tumor tissue, taken at surgery. These receptors came from a female donor with early-stage non-small cell lung cancer.

A few counts support this clonotype. The library was built for alpha chains, so this beta chain is an off-target read and its size means little. This chain joins TRBV12-3 or TRBV12-4 and TRBJ2-1, with TRBD2 identical over 11 bases. CDR3 length equals 17 residues. V lost 7 bases to trimming and J lost 7 bases; unmatched junction nucleotides: 15. The chain's CDR3 is CASTPGVAGGPRNEQFF. CDR3 bases: TGTGCCAGCACCCCGGGGGTAGCGGGGGGGCCTAGGAATGAGCAGTTCTTC.

Judged by abundance, this clonotype is large. This beta chain came through as a stray read in a library set up for alpha chains, and its size says little. This chain links TRBV6-5 with TRBJ2-5, with D hard to call. The CDR3 is 12 amino acids. The V end was cut by 6 bases, the J end by 1 base, with 6 bases between. Germline V gene lookup returns CDR1 MNHEY and CDR2 SVGAGI. CDR3 residues: CASRDTQETQYF. The CDR3 DNA reads as TGTGCCAGCAGGGATACCCAAGAGACCCAGTACTTC.

This clonotype was picked up many times. This beta chain is a stray read from a library made for alpha chains; its abundance is not meaningful. This chain connects TRBV7-2 to TRBJ2-3, with unresolved D. V lost 1 base, J lost 3 bases, and 8 bases lay in between. Per germline, CDR1 SGHTA and CDR2 FQGNSA. This CDR3 is built from 14 residues. CDR3: CASSLELETDTQYF. The CDR3, as DNA: TGTGCCAGCAGCTTAGAGCTAGAAACAGATACGCAGTATTTT.

Relative to its sample, this clonotype is medium-sized. A library made for alpha chains picked up this beta chain off target, so its size means little. The CDR3 DNA is TGTGCCAGCAGCTCACAGGGTACCAAAAACATTCAGTACTTC. This translates into CASSSQGTKNIQYF. The rearrangement uses TRBV6-1 and TRBJ2-4; a possible D gene is TRBD1 (6 bases). Germline V gene data show CDR1 as MNHNS and CDR2 as SASEGT. The CDR3 contains 14 residues. Trimming took 6 bases from V and 2 from J, leaving 11 bases between them.

A word on this clonotype: The library was prepared for alpha chains; this beta chain is a stray read, so its frequency means little. This chain connects TRBV20-1 to TRBJ2-1; TRBD1 matches at 8 bases. Trimming at V came to 5 bases and at J to 7 bases, leaving 1 base not matched to a gene. This CDR3 region has 11 residues. The V gene's germline CDR1 is DFQATT and CDR2 SNEGSKA (reference sequence). CDR3 amino acids: CSAGQGNEQFF. DNA for the CDR3: TGCAGTGCTGGACAGGGAAATGAGCAGTTCTTC.

This clonotype is labeled medium-sized (0.01 to 0.1%). This beta chain represents an off-target read in a library built for alpha chains; its size is of limited meaning. V usage is TRBV7-9 and J usage is TRBJ2-3; 9 nucleotides line up with TRBD2. Trimming removed 5 bases from V and 1 base from J; junction bases left unmatched: 4. Germline-derived CDR1 and CDR2 are SEHNR and FQNEAQ (reference sequence). This CDR3 contains 15 residues. Here the CDR3 reads CASSRGGAGTDTQYF. CDR3 bases: TGTGCCAGCAGCCGCGGGGGGGCCGGCACAGATACGCAGTATTTT.

Note on this clonotype: This beta chain lies outside the target of a library built for alpha chains; its clone size means little. The CDR3 is CSVEEDRGLTGELFF. In nucleotides, the CDR3 is TGCAGCGTTGAAGAGGACAGGGGGCTCACCGGGGAGCTGTTTTTT. V and J are TRBV29-1 and TRBJ2-2, with 11 positions matching TRBD1. The germline CDR1 and CDR2 sequences are SQVTM and ANQGSEA. The CDR3 consists of 15 residues. The V segment lost 0 bases and the J segment 4 bases; nucleotides outside the gene matches: 1.

This clonotype is large by share. The library was prepared for alpha chains; this beta chain is a stray read, so its frequency means little. V usage is TRBV7-8 and J usage is TRBJ1-2; tentatively, D is TRBD1 (5 bases). CDR1 SGHVS and CDR2 FQNEAQ come from the germline V gene. The CDR3 has 14 amino acids. Trimming stripped 5 bases from V and 7 bases from J, with 17 bases between. This chain's CDR3 is CASSAGPNNPGYTF. The CDR3 region has the DNA TGTGCCAGCAGCGCGGGACCGAATAATCCTGGCTACACCTTC.

This clonotype came up many times. This beta chain is a stray sequence in a library constructed for alpha chains; its clone size is not meaningful. The gene calls are TRBV10-3 and TRBJ2-3, with 8 positions matching TRBD2. Germline V CDR1 and CDR2: ENHRY, SYGVKD. With V trimmed by 9 bases and J by 4 bases, 3 bases remained unmatched. The CDR3 runs to 12 residues. The CDR3 DNA is TGTGCCATGAATAGCGGGGCAGATACGCAGTATTTT. Residues: CAMNSGADTQYF.

Relative to its sample, this clonotype is medium-sized. This beta chain represents an off-target read in a library built for alpha chains; its size is of limited meaning. The chain recombines TRBV6-2 or TRBV6-3 with TRBJ2-3; 13 bases line up with TRBD2. The CDR3 extends over 15 amino acids. Trimming removed 6 bases from V and 5 bases from J; junction bases left unmatched: 5. Germline-derived CDR1 and CDR2 are MNHEY and SVGEGT. The chain's CDR3 is CASSTSGRGIDTQYF. The CDR3 coding sequence is TGTGCCAGCAGCACTAGCGGGAGGGGGATAGATACGCAGTATTTT.

By share, this clonotype counts as large. In a library made to pick up alpha chains, this beta chain is a stray read with a size that means little. This chain joins TRBV10-3 and TRBJ1-1; D gene unclear. V lost 4 bases, J lost 2 bases, and 11 bases lay in between. Germline V gene sequence: CDR1 ENHRY, CDR2 SYGVKD. The CDR3 runs 14 residues. The CDR3 coding sequence is TGTGCCATCAGTGTCGGCGAAGGTAACACTGAAGCTTTCTTT. Translated, it gives CAISVGEGNTEAFF.

This clonotype is medium-sized (0.01 to 0.1%) by share. This beta chain came through as a stray read in a library set up for alpha chains, and its size says little. The chain couples TRBV14 to TRBJ1-4; D may be TRBD1 (6 bases). Germline V lookup: CDR1 SGHDN, CDR2 FVKESK. The V and J ends lost 3 bases and 0 bases respectively, with 11 bases between them. The CDR3 sequence is 16 residues long. The CDR3 DNA reads as TGTGCCAGCAGCCATCGGACAGTTGCAACTAATGAAAAACTGTTTTTT. This translates into CASSHRTVATNEKLFF.

In this sample, this clonotype is medium-sized. Because the library targeted alpha chains, this beta chain is an off-target read whose size means little. The chain uses TRBV10-3 and TRBJ2-3, with 8 bases identical to TRBD1. Losses at the gene ends were 6 bases for V and 1 base for J; bases not matched to a gene: 15. This CDR3 is built from 18 residues. The germline V gene has CDR1 ENHRY and CDR2 SYGVKD. The CDR3 bases are TGTGCCATCAGCGAGCCGGGACAGGAAGAAGGGGGCACAGATACGCAGTATTTT. Protein sequence: CAISEPGQEEGGTDTQYF.

This clonotype was detected a few times. This beta chain turned up in a library designed for alpha chains; as an off-target read, its abundance says little. The chain joins TRBV6-2 or TRBV6-3 to TRBJ2-2, with D unresolved. The CDR3 is 14 amino acids. Germline values: CDR1 MNHEY, CDR2 SVGEGT. V lost 1 base and J lost 4, with 7 bases in between. The CDR3 region has the DNA TGTGCCAGCAGTTACTTCGCTATCACCGGGGAGCTGTTTTTT. The encoded protein is CASSYFAITGELFF.

This clonotype was recorded at least ten times. This beta chain lies outside the target of a library built for alpha chains; its clone size means little. This chain uses TRBV30 with TRBJ2-7; D call uncertain. V was clipped by 2 bases and J by 7 bases, with 9 bases between them. The CDR3 contains 11 residues. Germline assignment: CDR1 GTSNPN and CDR2 SVGIG (reference sequence). The CDR3 loop is CAWSLGREQYF. The CDR3, as DNA: TGTGCCTGGAGTCTTGGCCGGGAGCAGTACTTC. The full variable domain, completed using reference TRBV30 and TRBJ2-7, is SQTIHQWPATLVQPVGSPLSLECTVEGTSNPNLYWYRQAAGRGLQLLFYSVGIGQISSEVPQNLSASRPQDRQFILSSKKLLLSDSGFYLCAWSLGREQYFGPGTRLTVT.

Relative to its sample, this clonotype is large. Little can be read into the size of this beta chain, an off-target read in a library designed for alpha chains. This chain joins TRBV12-3 or TRBV12-4 and TRBJ2-2, with D possibly being TRBD1 (5 bases). CDR3 length: 15 amino acids. Trimming took off 6 bases at V and 4 bases at J, with 15 bases between the two ends. CDR3 coding DNA: TGTGCCAGCAGCCCTCTTGCAGGGTCCACCGGGGAGCTGTTTTTT. Its translation: CASSPLAGSTGELFF.

As to this clonotype: Since the library was made to target alpha chains, this beta chain is a stray read and its abundance is not meaningful. The V gene is TRBV2, the J gene TRBJ2-1; 9 nucleotides line up with TRBD1. The ends lost 5 bases at V and 7 bases at J; junction bases unmatched: 9. This CDR3 has 15 residues. Looked up from germline, CDR1 is SNHLY and CDR2 is FYNNEI. The CDR3 loop is CASSYRGPYGNEQFF. DNA for the CDR3: TGTGCCAGCAGTTACAGGGGGCCGTATGGTAATGAGCAGTTCTTC.

By share of the sample, this clonotype is medium-sized. This beta chain came through as a stray read in a library set up for alpha chains, and its size says little. The chain joins TRBV28 to TRBJ2-1; TRBD2 matches at 11 bases. The V gene's germline CDR1 is MDHEN and CDR2 SYDVKM. The J segment lost 0 bases and the V segment lost 3 bases, leaving 16 bases of the junction unmatched. The CDR3 extends over 21 amino acids. The CDR3 nucleotides are TGTGCCAGCAGTTTGATCCTAGGGACTAGCGGAACTACTTTCTCCTACAATGAGCAGTTCTTC. Its translation: CASSLILGTSGTTFSYNEQFF.

In this sample, this clonotype is medium-sized. In a library made to pick up alpha chains, this beta chain is a stray read with a size that means little. The chain employs TRBV10-3 and TRBJ2-2; 13 bases are a match to TRBD2. Germline V CDR1 and CDR2: ENHRY, SYGVKD. The CDR3 spans 17 residues. Unmatched junction bases numbered 5, after V lost 6 bases and J lost 1 base. CDR3 loop: CAISEGTSGKNTGELFF. CDR3 coding DNA: TGTGCCATCAGCGAAGGGACTAGCGGGAAGAACACCGGGGAGCTGTTTTTT.

This clonotype is medium-sized within its sample. This beta chain is a stray read from a library made for alpha chains; its abundance is not meaningful. J is TRBJ1-2 and V is TRBV6-5, with D hard to call. Trimming removed 2 bases at V and 5 bases at J, with 9 bases between. The CDR3 is 13 residues long. CDR1 is MNHEY and CDR2 is SVGAGI in the germline V gene. The CDR3 region is CASSYGDDYGYTF. In nucleotides, the CDR3 is TGTGCCAGCAGTTACGGTGACGATTATGGCTACACCTTC.